The present entry profiles one TCR beta chain with its context. As yet, its antigen is unknown. Distinct nucleotide sequences in the sample also encode this CDR3. The data are from a study of shared clonotypes between healthy human individuals. The naive CD8 subset, CD45RO-negative cells positively selected for CCR7, excluded terminally differentiated effector memory CD45RA+ cells. Every one of the donors was a Caucasian adult that lived in Nashville, Tennessee. The assay ran at deep level. Produced via immunoSEQ multiplex PCR; TCRdb's table is partial and in-frame only. The sample lists 2 million or so clones, over 85% occurring once. V shed 6 bases, J shed 4 bases, and the junction held 4 bases outside the gene matches. The germline V gene encodes CDR1 SEHNR and CDR2 FQNEAQ (reference sequence). The length of the CDR3 is 15 residues. Broader study findings: Around 5% was the fraction of naive CD4 clonotypes found shared across a few donors.

The sequence derives from a man between 18 and 35 years old in good health. This rearrangement joins TRBV7-9 to TRBJ2-1, with 12 nucleotides matching TRBD2. Sequenced input: naive CD8+ T cells sorted from blood. CDR3 sequence reads: CASSPLAGGYNEQFF. As DNA, the CDR3 is TGTGCCAGCAGTCCTCTAGCGGGGGGGTACAATGAGCAGTTCTTC.